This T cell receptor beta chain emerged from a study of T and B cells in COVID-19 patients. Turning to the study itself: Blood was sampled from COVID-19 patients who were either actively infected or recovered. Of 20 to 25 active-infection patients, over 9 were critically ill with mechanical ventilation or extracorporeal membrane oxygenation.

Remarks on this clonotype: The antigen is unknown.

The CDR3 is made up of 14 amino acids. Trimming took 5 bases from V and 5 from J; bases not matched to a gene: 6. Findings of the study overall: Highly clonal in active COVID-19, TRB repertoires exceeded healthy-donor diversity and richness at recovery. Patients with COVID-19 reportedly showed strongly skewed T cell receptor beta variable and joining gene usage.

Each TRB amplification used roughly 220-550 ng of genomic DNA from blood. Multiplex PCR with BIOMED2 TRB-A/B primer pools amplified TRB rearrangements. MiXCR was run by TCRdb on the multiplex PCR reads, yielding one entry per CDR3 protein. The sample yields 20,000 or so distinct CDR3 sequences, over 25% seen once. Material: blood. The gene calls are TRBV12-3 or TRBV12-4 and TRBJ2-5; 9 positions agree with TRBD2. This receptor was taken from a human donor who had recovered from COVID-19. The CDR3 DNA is TGTGCCAGCAGTCGACTAGCGGTGGGGGAGACCCAGTACTTC. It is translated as CASSRLAVGETQYF.